Shown below are 12 T cell receptor beta chains from a single sample sequenced in a study of blood T cells in healthy people across ages. The second PCR ran about 6 to 11 cycles with a sample-barcoded 5' primer and J-beta primers. TCRdb called the 5' RACE reads again in MiXCR, with one record for every CDR3 protein. The data show 2 million or so distinct CDR3 sequences, around 50% seen once. Sequenced material: blood. The receptors come from a woman aged 40-49 years in good health.

V usage is TRBV6-5 and J usage is TRBJ2-1; D is possibly TRBD2 (5 bases). Germline V gene sequence: CDR1 MNHEY, CDR2 SVGAGI. This CDR3 has 15 residues. V was trimmed by 0 bases and J by 4 bases, leaving 10 bases between them. This CDR3 is CASSYSVRVYNEQFF. In DNA, the CDR3 is TGTGCCAGCAGTTACTCAGTGAGGGTTTACAATGAGCAGTTCTTC.

This clonotype was counted many times. In DNA form, the CDR3 reads TGCAGTGCTAGAGACCCTAACAGGGGATTGGGCGAGACCCAGTACTTC. This translates into CSARDPNRGLGETQYF. The rearrangement joins TRBV20-1 to TRBJ2-5; 7 bases are shared with TRBD1. The germline V gene encodes CDR1 DFQATT and CDR2 SNEGSKA (reference sequence). V shed 0 bases and J 5 bases; nucleotides not matched to a gene: 12. CDR3 length: 16 residues.

This chain joins TRBV20-1 and TRBJ1-1; the match to TRBD1 covers 9 bases. The CDR3 consists of 12 residues. Germline V gene lookup returns CDR1 DFQATT and CDR2 SNEGSKA (reference sequence). CDR3 sequence (DNA): TGCGGTGTTGGGACAGGGTACACTGAAGCTTTCTTT. Amino acids: CGVGTGYTEAFF.

CDR3 coding DNA: TGTGCCAGCAGCCATACCCTGGACAGTTCATTAGCCAAAAACATTCAGTACTTC. It translates to CASSHTLDSSLAKNIQYF. The chain couples TRBV3-1 to TRBJ2-4; D may be TRBD1 (6 bases). The CDR3 is 18 amino acids. The V end was cut by 3 bases, the J end by 0 bases, with 18 bases between. The germline CDR1 and CDR2 sequences are LGHDT and YNNKEL (reference sequence).

The V and J genes are TRBV29-1 and TRBJ2-3, with D perhaps TRBD1 or TRBD2 (6 bases each). V was pared by 7 bases and J by 0 bases, with 11 bases between. This CDR3 spans 13 amino acids. The germline gives CDR1 SQVTM, CDR2 ANQGSEA. The CDR3 is CSGGDISTDTQYF. CDR3 nucleotide sequence: TGCAGCGGGGGGGACATTAGCACAGATACGCAGTATTTT.

Worth noting for this clonotype: A much larger clone differs by one base, so this may be a read error. The chain recombines TRBV4-1 with TRBJ2-7; the match to TRBD1 covers 9 bases. The J call is uncertain, as TRBJ2-5 better fits the DNA end. This CDR3 region has 15 residues. CDR1 is MGHRA and CDR2 is YSYEKL in the germline V gene. CDR3 coding DNA: TGCGCCAGCAGCCGAGGACAGGGGTCGTCCGAGACCCAGTACTTC. Protein product: CASSRGQGSSETQYF.

In DNA form, the CDR3 reads TGTGCCAGCGATAAAGCGGGGGGGCCGGGAGATACGCAGTATTTT. Its translation is CASDKAGGPGDTQYF. V gene TRBV2 combines with J gene TRBJ2-3; 10 positions match TRBD2. This CDR3 region has 15 residues. V lost 8 bases, J lost 5 bases, and 10 bases stayed unmatched. CDR1 and CDR2 from the germline V gene are SNHLY and FYNNEI. The variable domain in full, with the rest retrieved from reference TRBV2 and TRBJ2-3, is EPEVTQTPSHQVTQMGQEVILRCVPISNHLYFYWYRQILGQKVEFLVSFYNNEISEKSEIFDDQFSVERPDGSNFTLKIRSTKLEDSAMYFCASDKAGGPGDTQYFGPGTRLTVL.

This clonotype occurred a few times. V gene TRBV29-1 combines with J gene TRBJ1-2, with a weak D call TRBD1 (5 bases). CDR1 is SQVTM, CDR2 ANQGSEA, per germline. The CDR3 contains 11 residues. V lost 6 bases, J lost 5 bases, and 10 bases lay in between. The CDR3: CSVSRGYGYTF. The CDR3, as DNA: TGCAGCGTATCTCGGGGGTATGGCTACACCTTC.

J is TRBJ1-5 and V is TRBV11-2; tentative D call: TRBD1 (6 bases). Germline-derived CDR1 and CDR2 are SGHAT and FQNNGV. V dropped 6 bases and J dropped 4 bases, with 13 bases sitting between them. The CDR3 totals 14 residues. The CDR3 DNA reads as TGTGCCAGCAGTTACTCAGGGGATAATCAGCCCCAGCATTTT. Translating it yields CASSYSGDNQPQHF.

This clonotype was counted only a few times. This chain uses TRBV20-1 with TRBJ2-7; D possibly corresponds to TRBD2 (6 bases). V dropped 2 bases and J dropped 4 bases, with 9 bases sitting between them. CDR1 DFQATT and CDR2 SNEGSKA come from the germline V gene (reference sequence). This CDR3 has 12 amino acids. The CDR3 DNA sequence: TGCAGTGCTAGACAACGGGGGTACGAGCAGTACTTC. Encoded protein: CSARQRGYEQYF.

The rearrangement uses TRBV6-2 or TRBV6-3 and TRBJ1-2; weak D call: TRBD1 (5 bases). The CDR3 covers 12 residues. V was clipped by 8 bases and J by 6 bases, with 13 bases between them. CDR1 and CDR2 from the germline V gene are MNHEY and SVGEGT. DNA of the CDR3: TGTGCCAGCCACAACGGGGCAAATGGCTACACCTTC. It translates to CASHNGANGYTF.

The chain links TRBV20-1 to TRBJ1-2; D call uncertain. This CDR3 is 14 amino acids long. CDR1 is DFQATT and CDR2 is SNEGSKA in the germline V gene (reference sequence). Trimming cost V 0 bases and J 4 bases, with 12 bases left between them. CDR3 nucleotide sequence: TGCAGTGCTAGAGACCCTGCAGAGAGCTATGGCTACACCTTC. Protein product: CSARDPAESYGYTF.